This is a list of T cell receptor beta chains from one sample in a study of cytotoxic CD8 clonotypes in ibrutinib-treated CLL. Some clones are missing from TCRdb's copy, which holds only in-frame ones; the method was immunoSEQ multiplex PCR. The table records about 25,000 clones, roughly 85% of them present only once. The sample consisted of PBMCs, taken after 24 months of ibrutinib treatment. These receptors came from a human donor with chronic lymphocytic leukemia. The conserved cysteine and the conserved F or W are not part of the CDR3 here. Where a row states a size, it is once, few, many or the class of an expanded clone; other rows omit it.

J gene,V gene,clone size,CDR3 length,CDR3 protein
TRBJ1-1,TRBV7-8,.,13,ASDLYTSGAAEAF
TRBJ1-1,TRBV28,medium-sized,12,ASSLGQGGTEAF
TRBJ1-4,TRBV28,once,11,ATGGLTNEKLF
TRBJ2-2,TRBV4-1,few,14,ASSQTWGTSYAELF
TRBJ1-6,TRBV5-6,.,12,ASSSPTYNSPLH
TRBJ2-2,TRBV28,.,9,ASINTGELF
TRBJ1-1,TRBV18,.,13,ASSARTSMNTEAF
TRBJ1-5,TRBV7-3,once,11,ASSQGPGQPQH
TRBJ1-2,TRBV28,.,11,ASSEGQGYGYT
TRBJ2-7,TRBV7-9,.,15,ASSAGQLYGPFYEQY
TRBJ2-2,TRBV11-2,.,9,ASSLLGELF
TRBJ1-1,TRBV27,.,11,ASSYSRETEAF
TRBJ2-1,TRBV19,few,14,ASSIYASGGGNEQF
TRBJ2-5,TRBV7-9,.,12,ASSPGLAGETQY
TRBJ1-5,TRBV6-1,.,15,ASSEATDRVALWPQH
TRBJ1-6,TRBV27,few,13,ASSRADREYSPLH
TRBJ2-7,TRBV7-6,.,15,ASSLGPSSGGVYEQY
TRBJ1-5,TRBV5-5,.,12,ASSFGLNNQPQH
TRBJ1-2,TRBV7-3,.,11,ASSLRQGGGYT
TRBJ1-5,TRBV6-6,once,11,ASSFQGRQPQH
TRBJ2-1,TRBV19,.,11,ASSISRGGEQF
TRBJ1-6,TRBV7-9,few,11,ASSLGSHSPLH
TRBJ2-3,TRBV21-1,.,13,ASSTVDRRPDTQY
TRBJ2-3,TRBV11-3,.,13,ASSLGGQGSDTQY
TRBJ1-2,TRBV18,once,10,ASSPWKGGYT
TRBJ2-7,TRBV7-9,.,12,ASSSRQGVHEQY